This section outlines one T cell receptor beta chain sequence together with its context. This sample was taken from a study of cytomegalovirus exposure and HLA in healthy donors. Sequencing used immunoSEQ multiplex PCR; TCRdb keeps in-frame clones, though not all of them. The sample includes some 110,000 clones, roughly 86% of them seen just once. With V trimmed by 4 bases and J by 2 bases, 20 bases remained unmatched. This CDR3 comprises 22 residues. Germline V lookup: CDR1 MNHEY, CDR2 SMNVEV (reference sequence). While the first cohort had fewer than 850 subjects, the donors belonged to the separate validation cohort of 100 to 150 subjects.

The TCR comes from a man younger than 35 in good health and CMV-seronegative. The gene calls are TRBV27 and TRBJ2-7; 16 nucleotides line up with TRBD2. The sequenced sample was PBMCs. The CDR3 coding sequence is TGTGCCAGCAGTTCGGGACTAGCGGGGGGGCCCCATCGGGGTCAAATGCCCTACGAGCAGTACTTC. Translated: CASSSGLAGGPHRGQMPYEQYF.